This TCR beta chain was captured in a study of T-cell reconstitution after alpha-beta-depleted transplantation in children. Turning to this clonotype: Its specificity is unknown.

The study's findings and limits: Several hundred rapidly expanded clones from non-depleted graft cells reportedly supplied alpha-beta T cells about two months post-transplant. Some patients' high day-60 TCRbeta diversity was attributed to recipient cells surviving conditioning. A year had passed since transplant, and T-cell counts and diversity by then came mostly from newly produced T cells.

Unique molecular identifiers tagged the TCRbeta library. In TCRdb, the PCR reads were re-called with MiXCR into one record per CDR3 protein. The sample lists about 350,000 distinct CDR3 sequences, around 15% occurring once. The TCR comes from a male patient under 10 years old who had a stem cell transplant for acute lymphoblastic leukemia, so the T cells may come from the graft donor. The source was PBMCs, mostly from graft donor cells, collected 360 days after TCRalphabeta/CD19-depleted stem cell transplant.

The CDR3 loop reads CASSYNRDQPQHF. The CDR3 nucleotides are TGTGCCAGCAGTTACAATAGGGATCAGCCCCAGCATTTT. The rearrangement uses TRBV6-6 and TRBJ1-5, with D unresolved. Looked up from germline, CDR1 is MNHNY and CDR2 is SVGAGI (reference sequence). The CDR3 is 13 amino acids. Trimming shortened V by 2 bases and J by 5 bases, and 7 bases separated the two germline ends.